Below, 5 T cell receptor beta chains from the same sample are listed, as sequenced in a study of CD8+ T cells in alopecia areata. Extraction of RNA preceded its reverse transcription into cDNA, which served as the sequencing template. Libraries were prepared by immunoSEQ multiplex PCR; TCRdb keeps only in-frame clonotypes and omits some of them. The table lists about 110,000 clones, 58% of them singletons. Material: NKG2D-low CD8+ T cells sorted from blood. These TCRs come from a human donor with alopecia areata.

The V call is TRBV11-2, the J call TRBJ2-1; 13 positions match TRBD2. Germline CDR1 reads SGHAT; CDR2 reads FQNNGV. J lost 8 bases, V lost 5 bases, and 6 bases had no gene match. The CDR3 sequence is 15 residues long. The CDR3 nucleotides are TGTGCCAGCAGCACGGGACTAGCGGGGCGGGATGAGCAGTTCTTC. Its translation is CASSTGLAGRDEQFF.

The V call is TRBV27, the J call TRBJ2-7; D is unresolved. The CDR3 spans 15 residues. V was clipped by 6 bases and J by 4 bases, with 19 bases between them. Germline V CDR1 and CDR2: MNHEY, SMNVEV (reference sequence). The CDR3 reads CASSLLPNPPYEQYF. CDR3 DNA: TGTGCCAGCAGCCTACTCCCGAATCCCCCTTACGAGCAGTACTTC.

The chain uses TRBV7-8 and TRBJ1-4; D perhaps matches TRBD1 (5 bases). The germline CDR1 and CDR2 sequences are SGHVS and FQNEAQ. The CDR3 runs to 18 residues. Trimming removed 2 bases from V and 0 bases from J, with 16 bases in between. The CDR3 protein is CASSLRAGRITTNEKLFF. In DNA, the CDR3 is TGTGCCAGCAGCTTACGGGCAGGGCGGATAACAACTAATGAAAAACTGTTTTTT.

This clone appeared once. The J gene is TRBJ2-7, the V gene TRBV7-2; no clear D gene. Germline CDR1 reads SGHTA; CDR2 reads FQGNSA. This CDR3 has 13 amino acids. Trimming stripped 1 base from V and 3 bases from J, with 7 bases between. The CDR3 DNA reads TGTGCCAGCAGCTTAGGGACCCACTACGAGCAGTACTTC. As protein: CASSLGTHYEQYF.

This sequence joins TRBV25-1 and TRBJ2-3; 7 bases match TRBD1. Germline V gene lookup returns CDR1 MGHDK and CDR2 SYGVNS. This CDR3 has 13 amino acids. After removal of 4 bases from V and 4 bases from J, the junction contained 2 bases not matched to a gene. The CDR3, as DNA: TGTGCCAGCAGTGGAACAGGGGCAGATACGCAGTATTTT. Residues: CASSGTGADTQYF.